This T cell receptor (beta chain) appears in the sequencing data of a study of response to subunit inactivated influenza vaccine. Germline V gene sequence: CDR1 LGHNA, CDR2 YNFKEQ. The CDR3 spans 18 residues. The V segment lost 3 bases and the J segment 4 bases; nucleotides outside the gene matches: 11. TCRdb re-analysed the RT-PCR reads in MiXCR, keeping a single row per CDR3 protein. In the table there are approximately 290,000 distinct CDR3 sequences, approximately 20% of which are singletons. The clonotype comes from a man aged 50 to 75 who received an inactivated influenza vaccine. The material sequenced was PBMCs from blood, taken 21 months after vaccination. This chain connects TRBV4-2 to TRBJ2-6; 8 nucleotides line up with TRBD1. The CDR3 spells CASSHLGQGARGANVLTF. The CDR3 DNA follows: TGTGCCAGCAGCCATTTGGGGCAGGGGGCGCGAGGGGCCAACGTCCTGACTTTC.